The clone carrying this TCR beta chain was counted a few times. Trimming removed 2 bases at V and 6 bases at J, with 11 bases between. There are 13 residues in the CDR3. Germline CDR1 is MNHEY and CDR2 is SVGEGT. These data originate in a study of blood T cell repertoires in COVID-19. Those enrolled, adults aged 18 to 89 years, came from 25 or so US areas. Before being deemed recovered, Cohort 3 donors had two negative PCRs, clearance, or symptom resolution. In the original processing: Estimated nucleated cell counts came from reference gene primer amplification. The protocol was immunoSEQ multiplex PCR, while the TCRdb copy is restricted to in-frame clones and leaves out a portion. The V and J calls and clone size come from that table; D and trimming were worked out from the DNA. The repertoire holds some 390,000 clones, with roughly nine tenths as singletons.

The source of this sequence is a man aged 25 to 45 who had recovered from COVID-19. The sequencing input was PBMCs or T cells enriched from blood (not recorded which). The V and J genes are TRBV6-2 or TRBV6-3 and TRBJ2-7; D is possibly TRBD2 (6 bases). The CDR3 coding sequence is TGTGCCAGCAGTTACAAAATGGGGGGCGAGCAGTACTTC. This translates into CASSYKMGGEQYF.